This is a list of T cell receptor beta chains from one sample in a study of early T cells in non-severe SARS-CoV-2 infection. TCRdb recomputed calls from the 5' RACE reads with MiXCR, one row per CDR3 protein. The sample contains 55,000 to 75,000 distinct CDR3 sequences, about a tenth of which appear only once. Sequencing was carried out using whole blood. The receptors shown here come from an adult who was a healthcare worker with PCR-confirmed SARS-CoV-2 infection or an uninfected control (not recorded which). The CDR3 runs from the conserved cysteine through the conserved F or W. D genes are given only for firm matches. Size tells how often a clone was seen (once, few, many) or the class of an expanded clone, and some rows leave it out.

V gene	D gene	J gene	clone size	CDR3 protein	CDR3 DNA
TRBV29-1	-	TRBJ2-3	many	CSVALGGGIDTQYF	TGCAGCGTTGCTCTAGGGGGAGGAATAGATACGCAGTATTTT
TRBV20-1	-	TRBJ1-4	-	CSARDVGGAMEEKLFF	TGCAGTGCTAGAGATGTTGGGGGCGCGATGGAAGAAAAACTGTTTTTT
TRBV13	TRBD2	TRBJ2-5	-	CASSYTGTSGFGQETQYF	TGTGCCAGCAGCTATACCGGGACTAGCGGGTTTGGGCAAGAGACCCAGTACTTC
TRBV5-6	-	TRBJ2-7	-	CASSLPGILAEQYF	TGTGCCAGCAGCTTGCCCGGGATTCTAGCTGAGCAGTACTTC
TRBV10-3	TRBD2	TRBJ2-7	-	CAISEHGTSGDYEQYF	TGTGCCATCAGTGAGCATGGGACTAGCGGGGACTACGAGCAGTACTTC
TRBV7-6	TRBD2	TRBJ2-3	few	CASSLGASGRPDTQYF	TGTGCCAGCAGCTTAGGGGCTAGCGGACGCCCGGATACGCAGTATTTT
TRBV20-1	-	TRBJ1-5	many	CSARDFRARNQPQHF	TGCAGTGCTAGAGATTTCAGGGCTCGCAATCAGCCCCAGCATTTT
TRBV11-2	TRBD2	TRBJ2-7	many	CASSLDHTSGTSSYEQYF	TGTGCCAGCAGCTTAGATCATACTAGCGGAACGAGCTCCTACGAGCAGTACTTC
TRBV7-6	TRBD2	TRBJ2-3	-	CASSLARTSGSGDTQYF	TGTGCCAGCAGCTTAGCGAGAACTAGCGGGAGTGGCGATACGCAGTATTTT
TRBV20-1	-	TRBJ2-6	many	CSAGRQANSGANVLTF	TGCAGTGCTGGAAGACAGGCCAACTCTGGGGCCAACGTCCTGACTTTC
TRBV28	TRBD1	TRBJ2-3	many	CASRGTGVRSDTQYF	TGTGCCAGCAGGGGGACAGGGGTACGATCAGATACGCAGTATTTT
TRBV6-2/TRBV6-3	-	TRBJ2-1	-	CASSEQLSSYNEQFF	TGTGCCAGCAGTGAGCAGCTTTCCTCCTACAATGAGCAGTTCTTC
TRBV28	-	TRBJ2-6	-	CASSLGGPSGANVLTF	TGTGCCAGCAGTTTAGGGGGTCCCTCTGGGGCCAACGTCCTGACTTTC
TRBV28	-	TRBJ2-1	many	CASSPGLLSSYNEQFF	TGTGCCAGCAGCCCGGGACTCCTGAGCTCCTACAATGAGCAGTTCTTC
TRBV10-2	-	TRBJ1-1	few	CASSESVTEAFF	TGCGCCAGCAGTGAGTCGGTCACTGAAGCTTTCTTT
TRBV12-3/TRBV12-4	-	TRBJ2-4	-	CASTGHSAIQYF	TGTGCCAGCACTGGACATTCGGCCATTCAGTACTTC
TRBV7-8	-	TRBJ2-5	few	CASSLRYGLYQETQYF	TGTGCCAGCAGCTTGCGATACGGATTGTACCAAGAGACCCAGTACTTC
TRBV6-5	-	TRBJ2-7	-	CASSYSGSYEQYF	TGTGCCAGCAGTTACTCGGGCTCCTACGAGCAGTACTTC
TRBV4-1	TRBD2	TRBJ2-7	many	CASSQPPSGSTHEQYF	TGCGCCAGCAGCCAACCCCCAAGCGGGAGCACCCACGAGCAGTACTTC
TRBV10-3	-	TRBJ2-1	few	CASSPGLHNEQFF	TGTGCCAGCAGCCCCGGTCTCCACAATGAGCAGTTCTTC
TRBV20-1	TRBD2	TRBJ2-7	few	CSARMGLAGNSYEQYF	TGCAGTGCTAGAATGGGACTAGCGGGTAACTCCTACGAGCAGTACTTC
TRBV5-4	-	TRBJ2-7	once	CASSEGGGTNYEQYF	TGTGCCAGCAGCGAAGGAGGGGGCACAAACTACGAGCAGTACTTC
TRBV4-1	TRBD1	TRBJ1-1	-	CASEGQAASEAFF	TGCGCCAGCGAAGGACAGGCAGCCTCTGAAGCTTTCTTT
TRBV7-2	-	TRBJ1-6	few	CASGFTNSPLHF	TGTGCCAGCGGCTTCACGAACTCACCCCTCCACTTT
TRBV7-9	-	TRBJ1-2	-	CASSFQDTDGYTF	TGTGCCAGCAGCTTCCAAGACACGGATGGCTACACCTTC
TRBV27	TRBD1	TRBJ1-6	-	CASSLFQGGSSPLHF	TGTGCCAGCAGTTTGTTTCAGGGGGGGAGTTCACCCCTCCACTTT
TRBV11-2	-	TRBJ2-3	many	CASSPVRTPDTQYF	TGTGCCAGCAGCCCCGTCAGGACGCCAGATACGCAGTATTTT
TRBV12-3/TRBV12-4	-	TRBJ2-3	-	CASCAGTDTQYF	TGTGCCAGCTGCGCCGGCACAGATACGCAGTATTTT
TRBV7-8	TRBD1	TRBJ2-6	few	CASSWPGTGETGANVLTF	TGTGCCAGCAGCTGGCCAGGGACAGGGGAGACTGGGGCCAACGTCCTGACTTTC
TRBV20-1	-	TRBJ2-1	many	CSASRVEAANEQFF	TGCAGTGCTAGCCGGGTCGAGGCGGCCAATGAGCAGTTCTTC
TRBV20-1	-	TRBJ2-5	-	CSAPKTSATQYF	TGCAGTGCTCCGAAGACCTCCGCGACCCAGTACTTC
TRBV4-1	-	TRBJ1-5	-	CASSRYLLNQPQHF	TGCGCCAGCAGCCGATATTTACTTAATCAGCCCCAGCATTTT
TRBV7-3	TRBD1	TRBJ1-1	-	CASSPDRYTEAFF	TGTGCCAGCAGCCCGGACAGGTACACTGAAGCTTTCTTT
TRBV2	-	TRBJ1-3	-	CASSGTLSGNTIYF	TGTGCCAGCAGTGGGACCCTCTCTGGAAACACCATATATTTT
TRBV7-2	-	TRBJ2-3	few	CASSLQSDSTDTQYF	TGTGCCAGCAGCTTGCAGTCAGATAGCACAGATACGCAGTATTTT
TRBV7-8	-	TRBJ2-1	few	CASSPNRVSHNEQFF	TGTGCCAGCAGCCCAAACCGTGTTAGCCACAATGAGCAGTTCTTC
TRBV20-1	TRBD1	TRBJ1-1	many	CSAKTGSTEAFF	TGCAGTGCTAAGACAGGGTCCACTGAAGCTTTCTTT